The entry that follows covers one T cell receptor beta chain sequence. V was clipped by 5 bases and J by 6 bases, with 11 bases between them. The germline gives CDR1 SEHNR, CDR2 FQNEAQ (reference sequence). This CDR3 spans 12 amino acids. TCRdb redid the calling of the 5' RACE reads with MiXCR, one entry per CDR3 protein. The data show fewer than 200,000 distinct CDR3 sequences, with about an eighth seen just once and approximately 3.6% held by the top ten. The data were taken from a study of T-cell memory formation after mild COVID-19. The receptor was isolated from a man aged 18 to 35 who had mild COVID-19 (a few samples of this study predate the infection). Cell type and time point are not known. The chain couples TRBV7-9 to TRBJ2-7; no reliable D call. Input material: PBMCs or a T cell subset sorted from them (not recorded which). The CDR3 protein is CASSALRGEQYF. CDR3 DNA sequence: TGTGCCAGCAGCGCCCTCAGAGGCGAGCAGTACTTC.